The rows below give T cell receptor beta chains drawn from one sample of a study of blood T cell repertoires in COVID-19. Here immunoSEQ multiplex PCR was the method, and the copy in TCRdb shows in-frame clones only, minus some. The sample has about 360,000 clones, more than 85% seen once. The sequenced sample was peripheral blood. Every receptor here comes from a human donor in a cohort sampled during active COVID-19. Both conserved end residues are part of each CDR3. Fields, in order: clone size, CDR3 length, V gene, D gene, J gene, CDR3 protein, CDR3 DNA. D genes are given only for firm matches. For some rows the clone size is stated as once, few or many, or as a class when expanded; others skip it.

clone_size: once; cdr3_length: 15; v_call: TRBV6-4; d_call: .; j_call: TRBJ1-5; cdr3_aa: CASSDGRVLNQPQHF; cdr3_nt: TGTGCCAGCAGTGACGGCAGGGTACTCAATCAGCCCCAGCATTTT
clone_size: .; cdr3_length: 15; v_call: TRBV2; d_call: TRBD1; j_call: TRBJ2-3; cdr3_aa: CASRTNRGLTDTQYF; cdr3_nt: TGTGCCAGCAGGACCAACAGGGGGCTCACAGATACGCAGTATTTT
clone_size: .; cdr3_length: 14; v_call: TRBV27; d_call: .; j_call: TRBJ1-1; cdr3_aa: CASSLTDLNTEAFF; cdr3_nt: TGTGCCAGCAGTTTGACGGACTTGAACACTGAAGCTTTCTTT
clone_size: once; cdr3_length: 16; v_call: TRBV13; d_call: TRBD1; j_call: TRBJ2-1; cdr3_aa: CASSFGQGRTYNEQFF; cdr3_nt: TGTGCCAGCAGCTTCGGACAGGGTCGGACCTACAATGAGCAGTTCTTC
clone_size: few; cdr3_length: 14; v_call: TRBV19; d_call: .; j_call: TRBJ2-3; cdr3_aa: CASDRTPSTDTQYF; cdr3_nt: TGTGCCAGTGACCGGACACCTAGCACAGATACGCAGTATTTT
clone_size: few; cdr3_length: 14; v_call: TRBV5-1; d_call: TRBD1; j_call: TRBJ2-3; cdr3_aa: CASSPDRGTDTQYF; cdr3_nt: TGCGCCAGCAGCCCGGACAGGGGGACAGATACGCAGTATTTT
clone_size: .; cdr3_length: 16; v_call: TRBV14; d_call: TRBD2; j_call: TRBJ2-3; cdr3_aa: CASSYGLAGAPDTQYF; cdr3_nt: TGTGCCAGCAGCTACGGACTAGCGGGAGCCCCAGATACGCAGTATTTT
clone_size: .; cdr3_length: 14; v_call: TRBV19; d_call: .; j_call: TRBJ1-4; cdr3_aa: CASGYGGDQEKLFF; cdr3_nt: TGTGCCAGTGGATACGGCGGGGACCAGGAAAAACTGTTTTTT
clone_size: few; cdr3_length: 13; v_call: TRBV9; d_call: .; j_call: TRBJ1-1; cdr3_aa: CASTESATGEAFF; cdr3_nt: TGTGCCAGCACCGAATCGGCTACAGGGGAAGCTTTCTTT
clone_size: .; cdr3_length: 14; v_call: TRBV20-1; d_call: .; j_call: TRBJ2-2; cdr3_aa: CSASGQGWAGELFF; cdr3_nt: TGCAGTGCTAGTGGTCAGGGGTGGGCCGGGGAGCTGTTTTTT
clone_size: .; cdr3_length: 14; v_call: TRBV6-6; d_call: TRBD1; j_call: TRBJ2-7; cdr3_aa: CASSYPGQAYEQYF; cdr3_nt: TGTGCCAGCAGTTATCCGGGACAGGCCTACGAGCAGTACTTC
clone_size: .; cdr3_length: 14; v_call: TRBV6-1; d_call: .; j_call: TRBJ2-1; cdr3_aa: CASSDPFPGNEQFF; cdr3_nt: TGTGCCAGCAGTGATCCCTTCCCAGGGAATGAGCAGTTCTTC
clone_size: .; cdr3_length: 14; v_call: TRBV5-1; d_call: .; j_call: TRBJ1-1; cdr3_aa: CASSLAVSDTEAFF; cdr3_nt: TGCGCCAGCAGCTTGGCGGTTTCGGACACTGAAGCTTTCTTT
clone_size: .; cdr3_length: 15; v_call: TRBV5-1; d_call: .; j_call: TRBJ2-1; cdr3_aa: CASSRGLSGYNEQFF; cdr3_nt: TGCGCCAGCAGTCGAGGCCTATCCGGATACAATGAGCAGTTCTTC
clone_size: .; cdr3_length: 11; v_call: TRBV20-1; d_call: .; j_call: TRBJ2-7; cdr3_aa: CSARTRYEQYF; cdr3_nt: TGCAGTGCTAGGACTCGTTACGAGCAGTACTTC
clone_size: .; cdr3_length: 16; v_call: TRBV9; d_call: TRBD2; j_call: TRBJ2-3; cdr3_aa: CASSPTTSGRGDTQYF; cdr3_nt: TGTGCCAGCAGCCCTACCACTAGCGGGAGGGGAGATACGCAGTATTTT
clone_size: .; cdr3_length: 13; v_call: TRBV12-3/TRBV12-4; d_call: .; j_call: TRBJ2-3; cdr3_aa: CASRGGLTDTQYF; cdr3_nt: TGTGCCTCCAGAGGGGGTTTGACAGATACGCAGTATTTT
clone_size: .; cdr3_length: 14; v_call: TRBV19; d_call: .; j_call: TRBJ1-5; cdr3_aa: CASSRTSRVNPQHF; cdr3_nt: TGTGCCAGTAGTCGGACTAGCAGGGTTAATCCCCAGCATTTT
clone_size: .; cdr3_length: 14; v_call: TRBV5-1; d_call: .; j_call: TRBJ2-7; cdr3_aa: CASSLGGPGYEQYF; cdr3_nt: TGCGCCAGCAGCTTGGGGGGGCCGGGTTACGAGCAGTACTTC
clone_size: .; cdr3_length: 15; v_call: TRBV3-1/TRBV3-2; d_call: TRBD2; j_call: TRBJ2-7; cdr3_aa: CASSQASGRDYEQYF; cdr3_nt: TGTGCCAGCAGCCAAGCAAGCGGGAGGGACTACGAGCAGTACTTC
clone_size: once; cdr3_length: 14; v_call: TRBV4-1; d_call: TRBD1; j_call: TRBJ1-2; cdr3_aa: CASSHDRVTDGYTF; cdr3_nt: TGCGCCAGCAGCCACGACAGGGTGACGGATGGCTACACCTTC
clone_size: .; cdr3_length: 15; v_call: TRBV12-5; d_call: .; j_call: TRBJ1-5; cdr3_aa: CASGLQERGNQPQHF; cdr3_nt: TGTGCTAGTGGTTTGCAGGAGAGGGGCAATCAGCCCCAGCATTTT
clone_size: .; cdr3_length: 15; v_call: TRBV28; d_call: .; j_call: TRBJ1-5; cdr3_aa: CASRTTGNSNQPQHF; cdr3_nt: TGTGCCAGCAGAACCACAGGGAATAGCAATCAGCCCCAGCATTTT
clone_size: .; cdr3_length: 15; v_call: TRBV6-1; d_call: TRBD1; j_call: TRBJ1-2; cdr3_aa: CASSELGQIIYGYTF; cdr3_nt: TGTGCCAGCAGTGAATTGGGACAGATAATCTATGGCTACACCTTC
clone_size: .; cdr3_length: 13; v_call: TRBV12-3/TRBV12-4; d_call: .; j_call: TRBJ1-1; cdr3_aa: CASSLTVNTEAFF; cdr3_nt: TGTGCCAGCAGTCTGACAGTGAACACTGAAGCTTTCTTT
clone_size: .; cdr3_length: 15; v_call: TRBV13; d_call: TRBD1; j_call: TRBJ2-7; cdr3_aa: CASSRYRGEGYEQYF; cdr3_nt: TGTGCCAGCAGCCGGTACAGGGGTGAGGGCTACGAGCAGTACTTC
clone_size: .; cdr3_length: 13; v_call: TRBV10-3; d_call: .; j_call: TRBJ2-7; cdr3_aa: CATGGGGTYEQYF; cdr3_nt: TGTGCCACAGGGGGCGGGGGAACTTACGAGCAGTACTTC
clone_size: once; cdr3_length: 17; v_call: TRBV4-2; d_call: .; j_call: TRBJ2-6; cdr3_aa: CASSLTQGRSGANVLTF; cdr3_nt: TGTGCCAGCAGCCTCACCCAGGGCAGGTCTGGGGCCAACGTCCTGACTTTC
clone_size: .; cdr3_length: 15; v_call: TRBV30; d_call: TRBD1; j_call: TRBJ1-2; cdr3_aa: CAWKSGTGGVYGYTF; cdr3_nt: TGTGCCTGGAAATCCGGGACAGGGGGAGTCTATGGCTACACCTTC
clone_size: .; cdr3_length: 17; v_call: TRBV9; d_call: .; j_call: TRBJ2-2; cdr3_aa: CASSALSSVYNTGELFF; cdr3_nt: TGTGCCAGCAGCGCTCTCTCCTCGGTATACAACACCGGGGAGCTGTTTTTT
clone_size: .; cdr3_length: 18; v_call: TRBV4-1; d_call: TRBD1; j_call: TRBJ1-2; cdr3_aa: CASSQPTQGNRGLSGYTF; cdr3_nt: TGCGCCAGCAGCCAACCGACACAGGGGAATAGAGGTCTGAGTGGCTACACCTTC
clone_size: .; cdr3_length: 15; v_call: TRBV11-3; d_call: TRBD2; j_call: TRBJ2-1; cdr3_aa: CASSLLGLEDNEQFF; cdr3_nt: TGTGCCAGCAGCTTGCTGGGACTAGAAGACAATGAGCAGTTCTTC
clone_size: .; cdr3_length: 15; v_call: TRBV5-1; d_call: TRBD1; j_call: TRBJ2-7; cdr3_aa: CASSFFPGQTYEQYF; cdr3_nt: TGCGCCAGCAGCTTTTTCCCGGGACAGACATACGAGCAGTACTTC
clone_size: .; cdr3_length: 16; v_call: TRBV5-1; d_call: TRBD2; j_call: TRBJ2-7; cdr3_aa: CASSPGGARGSYEQYF; cdr3_nt: TGCGCCAGCAGCCCGGGAGGAGCAAGGGGATCCTACGAGCAGTACTTC
clone_size: .; cdr3_length: 14; v_call: TRBV9; d_call: .; j_call: TRBJ1-1; cdr3_aa: CASSGDRMNTEAFF; cdr3_nt: TGTGCCAGCAGCGGCGACAGGATGAACACTGAAGCTTTCTTT
clone_size: .; cdr3_length: 14; v_call: TRBV4-1; d_call: .; j_call: TRBJ2-7; cdr3_aa: CASSQVNREYEQYF; cdr3_nt: TGCGCCAGCAGCCAAGTAAACAGGGAATACGAGCAGTACTTC
clone_size: .; cdr3_length: 13; v_call: TRBV19; d_call: .; j_call: TRBJ2-5; cdr3_aa: CASSSGPGETQYF; cdr3_nt: TGTGCCAGTAGTTCGGGCCCGGGGGAGACCCAGTACTTC
clone_size: few; cdr3_length: 17; v_call: TRBV19; d_call: TRBD1; j_call: TRBJ1-4; cdr3_aa: CASSRNRVGQGSEKLFF; cdr3_nt: TGTGCCAGTAGCCGAAACCGCGTGGGACAGGGGAGTGAAAAACTGTTTTTT
clone_size: once; cdr3_length: 14; v_call: TRBV11-2; d_call: .; j_call: TRBJ2-2; cdr3_aa: CASSQQGVYGELFF; cdr3_nt: TGTGCCAGCAGCCAACAGGGAGTCTACGGGGAGCTGTTTTTT
clone_size: .; cdr3_length: 18; v_call: TRBV28; d_call: TRBD1; j_call: TRBJ2-7; cdr3_aa: CASSSGPDRGAYSYEQYF; cdr3_nt: TGTGCCAGCAGTTCTGGGCCTGACAGGGGGGCATACTCCTACGAGCAGTACTTC
clone_size: once; cdr3_length: 18; v_call: TRBV27; d_call: .; j_call: TRBJ2-7; cdr3_aa: CASSLFGGVRQGPSEQYF; cdr3_nt: TGTGCCAGCAGTTTATTCGGGGGGGTTAGACAGGGCCCTTCCGAGCAGTACTTC
clone_size: .; cdr3_length: 13; v_call: TRBV7-3; d_call: .; j_call: TRBJ2-3; cdr3_aa: CASSSLDADTQYF; cdr3_nt: TGTGCCAGCAGCTCCCTTGATGCGGATACGCAGTATTTT
clone_size: .; cdr3_length: 12; v_call: TRBV28; d_call: TRBD1; j_call: TRBJ2-7; cdr3_aa: CAIRTGGYEQYF; cdr3_nt: TGTGCCATCAGGACAGGGGGCTACGAGCAGTACTTC
clone_size: once; cdr3_length: 17; v_call: TRBV5-1; d_call: TRBD2; j_call: TRBJ2-3; cdr3_aa: CASSFETSRSSTDTQYF; cdr3_nt: TGCGCCAGCAGCTTCGAGACTAGCCGGTCTAGCACAGATACGCAGTATTTT
clone_size: .; cdr3_length: 15; v_call: TRBV5-6; d_call: TRBD2; j_call: TRBJ2-7; cdr3_aa: CASSLPGLAVYEQYF; cdr3_nt: TGTGCCAGCAGCCTACCGGGACTAGCGGTCTACGAGCAGTACTTC
clone_size: once; cdr3_length: 16; v_call: TRBV30; d_call: .; j_call: TRBJ1-3; cdr3_aa: CAWSAAAASSGNTIYF; cdr3_nt: TGTGCCTGGAGTGCCGCCGCGGCCTCCTCTGGAAACACCATATATTTT
clone_size: .; cdr3_length: 16; v_call: TRBV9; d_call: .; j_call: TRBJ1-4; cdr3_aa: CASSNLAGRADEKLFF; cdr3_nt: TGTGCCAGCAGCAACCTAGCGGGCAGGGCGGACGAAAAACTGTTTTTT
clone_size: .; cdr3_length: 11; v_call: TRBV11-2; d_call: .; j_call: TRBJ1-4; cdr3_aa: CASSRNEKLFF; cdr3_nt: TGTGCCAGCAGCCGGAATGAAAAACTGTTTTTT
clone_size: .; cdr3_length: 13; v_call: TRBV11-1; d_call: .; j_call: TRBJ2-3; cdr3_aa: CASRGSNTDTQYF; cdr3_nt: TGTGCCAGCCGGGGGTCGAACACAGATACGCAGTATTTT
clone_size: .; cdr3_length: 16; v_call: TRBV7-2; d_call: .; j_call: TRBJ2-7; cdr3_aa: CASSLSVGAAAHEQYF; cdr3_nt: TGTGCCAGCAGCTTAAGCGTGGGGGCGGCGGCCCACGAGCAGTACTTC
clone_size: few; cdr3_length: 16; v_call: TRBV2; d_call: TRBD1; j_call: TRBJ1-5; cdr3_aa: CASRLTGVGANQPQHF; cdr3_nt: TGTGCCAGCAGATTAACAGGGGTGGGTGCAAATCAGCCCCAGCATTTT
clone_size: .; cdr3_length: 15; v_call: TRBV5-1; d_call: TRBD2; j_call: TRBJ2-7; cdr3_aa: CASSSTLAGTYEQYF; cdr3_nt: TGCGCCAGCAGCTCTACCTTAGCGGGGACCTACGAGCAGTACTTC
clone_size: .; cdr3_length: 15; v_call: TRBV3-1/TRBV3-2; d_call: .; j_call: TRBJ1-2; cdr3_aa: CASSHQIKTDYGYTF; cdr3_nt: TGTGCCAGCAGCCACCAAATAAAGACAGACTATGGCTACACCTTC